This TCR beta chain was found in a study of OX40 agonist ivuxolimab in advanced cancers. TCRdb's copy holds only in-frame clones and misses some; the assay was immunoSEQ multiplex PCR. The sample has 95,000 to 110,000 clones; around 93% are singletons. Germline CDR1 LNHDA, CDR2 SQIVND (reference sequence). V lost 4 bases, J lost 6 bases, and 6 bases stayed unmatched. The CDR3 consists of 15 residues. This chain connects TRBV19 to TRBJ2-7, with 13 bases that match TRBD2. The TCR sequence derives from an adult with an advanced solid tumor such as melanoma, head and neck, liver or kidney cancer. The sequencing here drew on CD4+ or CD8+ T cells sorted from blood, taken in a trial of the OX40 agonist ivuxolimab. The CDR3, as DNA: TGTGCCAGTAGTAACGGACTAGCGGGAGTCGGCGAGCAGTACTTC. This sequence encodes CASSNGLAGVGEQYF.